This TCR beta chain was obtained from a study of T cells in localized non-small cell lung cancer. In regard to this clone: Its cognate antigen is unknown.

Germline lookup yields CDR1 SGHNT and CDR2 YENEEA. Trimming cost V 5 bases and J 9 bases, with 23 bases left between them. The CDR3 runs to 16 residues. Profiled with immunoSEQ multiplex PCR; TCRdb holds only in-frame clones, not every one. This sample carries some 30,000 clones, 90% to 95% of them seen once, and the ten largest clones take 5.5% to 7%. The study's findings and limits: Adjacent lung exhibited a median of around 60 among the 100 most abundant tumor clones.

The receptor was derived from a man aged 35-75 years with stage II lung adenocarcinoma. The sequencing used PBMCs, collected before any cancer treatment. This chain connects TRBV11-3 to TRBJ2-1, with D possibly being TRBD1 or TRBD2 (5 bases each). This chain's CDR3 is CASSPRAVGVRGEQFF. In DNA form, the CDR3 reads TGTGCCAGCAGCCCCCGAGCGGTGGGGGTCCGGGGTGAGCAGTTCTTC.